This T cell receptor beta chain was captured by sequencing in a study of blood T cell repertoires in COVID-19 (TCRdb year 2020). A note on the overall study: Samples from collaborators originated in the United States, Italy and Spain and spanned both the acute and convalescent phases of COVID-19. The prospective study material was composed of cDNA or gDNA derived from T cells, B-cell-depleted T cells, or PBMCs. Deeply sampled blood TCRbeta repertoires from subjects exposed to, actively infected with, or recovered from COVID-19 were included in the dataset. The repertoires were released in a freely available public database intended as a resource for research on the immune response to SARS-CoV-2. Samples came from the ongoing ImmuneRACE study (first 160 participants) plus 1,254 subjects from 6 global collaborators. The sample metadata nearly always contained a de-identified subject ID, COVID-19 status, age in years and sex. Where available, HLA class I and class II types were obtained from metadata supplied by the sample provider rather than from assay-based typing. Study-wide findings and limitations: The amount of clinical and demographic metadata varied by source and participant and was provided uncurated.

TCRbeta CDR3 regions were amplified from genomic DNA using the immunoSEQ Assay, a bias-controlled multiplex PCR. Regarding the original processing steps: Within the assay, amplification of reference gene primers was used to estimate how many nucleated cells each sample contained. To quantify the absolute abundance of each unique TCRbeta CDR3 rearrangement, sequence reads were collapsed and filtered. For each sample, productive Simpson clonality was calculated by taking the square root of Simpson's diversity index across productive rearrangements. TCRdb took this table from immuneACCESS and kept in-frame rearrangements with V and J called. Such tables lack part of the clones; where checked against another copy, unresolved V genes explain under half of the gap, and the rest is unexplained. V, J and clone size are taken as reported in that table, and D and trimming were inferred from the DNA itself. Present in this sample are roughly 64,000 clones, around 66% of which were seen just once. The ten largest clones represent around half of the sample.

Participants in the prospective study were aged roughly 18 to 89 years, lived in 20 to 30 United States geographic areas, and enrolled through a virtual design. Cohort assignment in the prospective study relied on participant-reported clinical history from a screening survey and a study questionnaire. Exposed participants had been in contact with someone with a PCR-confirmed or clinician-diagnosed COVID-19 case within 2 weeks of study entry. Each participant in the prospective study had whole blood, serum and a nasopharyngeal or oropharyngeal swab collected by mobile phlebotomists. Participants in the prospective study had the option to provide additional blood draws and questionnaires over a roughly 2-month period. Before DNA extraction, blood samples from the prospective study were shipped at room temperature or frozen. Points on this clone: Its recognized antigen is unknown. No much larger clone is present one base from it, and per-base qualities are unavailable.

Ends trimmed: V by 5 bases, J by 9 bases; bases unmatched to a gene: 6. Via the germline V gene (reference sequence), CDR1 is LNHDA and CDR2 SQIVND. The CDR3 sequence holds 13 residues, the cysteine and phenylalanine included. Only the CDR3 DNA stays, 39 bases, in frame from base 1. Recombination connected TRBV19 to TRBJ1-1; TRBD1 matches 10 bases in the middle. Sequencing was performed on PBMCs or T cells enriched from blood (not recorded which). The sequence was obtained from a woman aged 55-75 years who had been exposed to COVID-19. The nucleotide sequence reads TGTGCCAGTAGTCTTCGACAGGGGGCTAAAGCTTTCTTT. This sequence encodes CASSLRQGAKAFF.